These 8 T cell receptor beta chains share one sample of origin, sequenced in a study of blood T cell repertoires in COVID-19. Sequenced by immunoSEQ multiplex PCR; TCRdb stores in-frame clones only, minus some. This repertoire shows more than 85,000 clones, approximately 81% found once; its top ten account for approximately 38%. The sample consisted of peripheral blood. The source of these receptors is a man aged 80 or over with acute or convalescent COVID-19.

This chain joins TRBV19 and TRBJ2-5; tentatively, D is TRBD1 (6 bases). Deletions cut 3 bases from V and 5 bases from J, with 13 bases between. This CDR3 has 14 amino acids. Germline V gene data show CDR1 as LNHDA and CDR2 as SQIVND (reference sequence). In DNA, the CDR3 is TGTGCCAGTAGTATCCCTCGTCAGGGGGAGACCCAGTACTTC. Encoded protein: CASSIPRQGETQYF.

The gene calls are TRBV6-5 and TRBJ1-5; 7 bases fit TRBD1. CDR3 length: 13 residues. V was clipped by 2 bases and J by 9 bases; unmatched bases: 4. Per germline, CDR1 MNHEY and CDR2 SVGAGI. Here the CDR3 reads CASSYEGGRPQHF. The CDR3 nucleotides are TGTGCCAGCAGTTACGAAGGGGGCCGGCCCCAGCATTTT.

This rearrangement joins TRBV6-5 to TRBJ1-2, with TRBD1 matching 7 bases. The germline V gene encodes CDR1 MNHEY and CDR2 SVGAGI. This CDR3 has 16 residues. Trimming at V came to 0 bases and at J to 4 bases, leaving 8 bases not matched to a gene. The CDR3 here is CASSYSARGISYGYTF. In DNA, the CDR3 is TGTGCCAGCAGTTACTCGGCCAGGGGGATCAGCTATGGCTACACCTTC.

This clone was observed a few times. The genes are TRBV5-1 and TRBJ2-3, with D perhaps matching TRBD1 (6 bases). The CDR3 runs 13 residues. The germline V gene has CDR1 SGHRS and CDR2 YFSETQ. Between the trimmed V and J ends, which lost 2 bases and 5 bases, there was a span of 9 bases. The CDR3 nucleotides read TGCGCCAGCAGCTTCTGGGGGCGAGATACGCAGTATTTT. Amino acid sequence: CASSFWGRDTQYF.

The chain employs TRBV18 and TRBJ1-1, with 8 bases matching TRBD1. Trimming removed 6 bases from V and 4 bases from J; junction bases left unmatched: 7. This CDR3 contains 14 residues. CDR1 and CDR2 (germline): KGHSH, LQKENI. CDR3: CASSLRQGTTEAFF. The DNA of the CDR3 is TGTGCCAGCTCTCTTAGACAGGGGACCACTGAAGCTTTCTTT.

V usage is TRBV18 and J usage is TRBJ1-5; D might be TRBD1 (6 bases). This CDR3 is 15 amino acids long. CDR1 is KGHSH and CDR2 is LQKENI in the germline V gene. Trimming pared 5 bases from V and 6 bases from J, leaving 17 bases between. Here the CDR3 DNA reads TGTGCCAGCTCATCGCAGGGGTTAGGTGGTCAGCCCCAGCATTTT. This codes for CASSSQGLGGQPQHF.

This clone was observed a handful of times. The rearrangement joins TRBV28 to TRBJ1-5; D might be TRBD1 (6 bases). Germline V gene data show CDR1 as MDHEN and CDR2 as SYDVKM. The CDR3 contains 16 residues. The germline V and J ends were trimmed by 7 bases and 7 bases, with 23 bases remaining between them. The CDR3 DNA sequence: TGTGCCAGCAAAGAGAACGGTCAGGGGAGTAGGCAGCCCCAGCATTTT. Translating it yields CASKENGQGSRQPQHF.

This chain links TRBV5-1 with TRBJ1-2; perhaps TRBD1 as D (6 bases). This CDR3 is built from 14 residues. The ends were cut back, 4 bases at V and 0 bases at J, with 10 bases in the middle. Germline lookup yields CDR1 SGHRS and CDR2 YFSETQ. As DNA, the CDR3 is TGCGCCAGCAGCACCGGGACAACTAACTATGGCTACACCTTC. Translation: CASSTGTTNYGYTF.